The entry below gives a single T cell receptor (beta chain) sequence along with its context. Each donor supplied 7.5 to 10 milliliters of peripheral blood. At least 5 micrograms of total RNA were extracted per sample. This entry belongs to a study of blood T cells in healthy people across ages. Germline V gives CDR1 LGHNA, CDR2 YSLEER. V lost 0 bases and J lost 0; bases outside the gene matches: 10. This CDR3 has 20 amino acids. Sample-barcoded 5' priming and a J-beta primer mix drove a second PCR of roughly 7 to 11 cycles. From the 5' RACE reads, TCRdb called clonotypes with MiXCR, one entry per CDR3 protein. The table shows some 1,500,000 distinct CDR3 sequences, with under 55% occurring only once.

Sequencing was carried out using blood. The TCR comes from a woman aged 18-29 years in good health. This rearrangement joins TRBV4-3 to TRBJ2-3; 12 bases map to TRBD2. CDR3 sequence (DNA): TGCGCCAGCAGCCAAGATAAAATAGGACTAGCGGGGACCAGCACAGATACGCAGTATTTT. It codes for CASSQDKIGLAGTSTDTQYF.